This T cell receptor beta chain derives from a study of T cells in localized non-small cell lung cancer (dated by TCRdb to about 2020). Describing the broader study: Comparing tumors with uninvolved tumor-adjacent lungs, the study looked at the T cell repertoires of fewer than 250 patients with early-stage NSCLC. All 220 or so NSCLC patients in the cohort were treatment-naive and had localized lung tumors that were resected. The mean age of the NSCLC patients was just over 65 years, with 120 to 150 men and 95 to 110 women. The research as a whole found: Uninvolved tumor-adjacent lung showed the highest T cell clonality, higher than tumor, which suggests more focused antigenic responses in the uninvolved tumor-adjacent lung. Multi-region tumor sequencing was not performed, so intratumor heterogeneity could not be excluded. Because of the exploratory design, TCR variables were selected using unadjusted p-values without false-discovery rate correction. Higher T cell density in blood was associated with longer overall survival, whereas higher clonality in adjacent lung was associated with shorter survival. Of the top 100 tumor clones, a median of roughly 57 were detected in paired uninvolved adjacent lung; approximately 28 were also among that lung's top 100.

Reading the germline V gene gives CDR1 MNHEY and CDR2 SVGAGI. From V the trimming removes 2 bases and from J it removes 2 bases, while the gene matches leave 3 bases of the junction unaccounted for. From the cysteine up to the phenylalanine, the CDR3 has a length of 14 residues. The only DNA kept is the CDR3, 42 bases in frame from the first base. At diagnosis, peripheral blood, uninvolved tumor-adjacent lung and tumor were collected and were preserved as a mix of fresh-frozen and FFPE material. Blood samples were analyzed as peripheral blood mononuclear cells for TCR repertoire profiling. In the case of this clone: The target of this receptor is not known. No quality values exist for individual bases; no much larger clone is one base distant.

The immunoSEQ Assay was used to sequence TCR beta CDR3 regions from DNA. In the paper's pipeline: To compute T cell density, TCR beta template counts were normalized to usable DNA, which was estimated by amplifying housekeeping genes. Richness was estimated using the preseqR package, with extrapolation to 400,000 templates for PBMC samples and to 120,000 templates for tissue samples. Clonality was defined as one minus Pielou's evenness. To identify tissue-enriched TCRs, differential abundance testing was run on productive amino-acid clonotypes with a minimum total count of 5 and an alpha of 0.1. The Jaccard Index and the Morisita Overlap Index were used to quantify repertoire overlap between compartments. GLIPH clustered TCR beta CDR3s with public tetramer-defined viral CDR3s; viral motifs required at least three viral sequences plus V-gene enrichment. This is the immuneACCESS table as TCRdb keeps it, with only in-frame sequences that have V and J called. A part of the clones is gone; compared with another copy, unresolved V genes explain less than half, and the rest is unexplained. The DNA was the basis for D and trimming; V, J and clone size are from that table. The sample records approximately 29,000 clones, about four fifths of which are singletons. The ten biggest clones cover roughly 5.7% of the sample.

The material sequenced was peripheral blood mononuclear cells, taken before any cancer treatment. The chain employs TRBV6-5 and TRBJ2-7, with 7 bases matching TRBD2. This sequence originates from a man between 40 and 75 years old with stage III lung adenocarcinoma. The CDR3 reads as follows: CASSYAGRAYEQYF. The sequenced DNA is TGTGCCAGCAGTTACGCAGGGAGGGCCTACGAGCAGTACTTC.